The 11 T cell receptor beta chains below all came from one sample that was sequenced in a study of post-analysis software for immune sequencing data. General study findings and limits: When patients were compared with controls, about five TRBV segments were more frequent, TRBV5-6, TRBV5-1 and TRBV20-1 among them.

Antigens for these TCRs are unknown. Libraries were made from TCR beta cDNA, and they carried unique molecular identifiers. From the PCR reads, TCRdb called clonotypes with MiXCR, one entry per CDR3 protein. The table lists around 710,000 distinct CDR3 sequences, about half of them singletons. What was sequenced was blood. These receptors came from a girl aged 5 to 17 with multiple sclerosis.

This clonotype was detected only a few times. The junction and the germline gene differ at one end; a read error may be behind it. This chain links TRBV20-1 with TRBJ2-3, with TRBD2 matching over 13 bases. This CDR3 region has 16 residues. Germline CDR1 and CDR2: DFQATT and SNEGSKA (reference sequence). The CDR3 nucleotides read TGCTGTGCCGGCCGGACTAGCGGGAGCGTGACAGATACGCAGTATTTT. Its protein product is CCAGRTSGSVTDTQYF.

The chain uses TRBV19 and TRBJ2-1; D unresolved. Between the trimmed V and J ends, which lost 4 bases and 3 bases, there was a span of 13 bases. The CDR3 consists of 15 residues. Germline CDR1 LNHDA, CDR2 SQIVND (reference sequence). CDR3 bases: TGTGCCAGTAGTAGAGGAGCGAAGCTCTACAATGAGCAGTTCTTC. Amino acids: CASSRGAKLYNEQFF.

The gene calls are TRBV6-1 and TRBJ2-1, with 9 bases lining up with TRBD1. This CDR3 is 14 amino acids long. Germline V gives CDR1 MNHNS, CDR2 SASEGT. J gave up 8 bases and V 3 bases, and 5 bases lay outside the gene matches. The CDR3 bases are TGTGCCAGCAGTGACCGGACAGGGGCGCATGAGCAGTTCTTC. Amino acid sequence: CASSDRTGAHEQFF.

Comments on this clonotype: This clone may be a read error of a much larger clone one base away. This chain links TRBV5-5 with TRBJ2-1; 15 positions agree with TRBD2. CDR3 length: 14 amino acids. Germline-derived CDR1 and CDR2 are SGHKS and YYEKEE (reference sequence). V lost 7 bases, J lost 6 bases, and 2 bases stayed unmatched. CDR3 in amino acids: CASGLAGGSNEQFF. CDR3 nucleotide sequence: TGTGCCAGCGGACTAGCGGGAGGGAGCAATGAGCAGTTCTTC.

The chain employs TRBV20-1 and TRBJ2-5, with 8 bases identical to TRBD2. The CDR3 is 16 amino acids. Germline V gene lookup returns CDR1 DFQATT and CDR2 SNEGSKA (reference sequence). J gave up 2 bases and V 1 base, and 9 bases lay outside the gene matches. CDR3 sequence (DNA): TGCAGTGCTAGAGGAGTGTTAGCGGGAACACAAGAGACCCAGTACTTC. The encoded protein is CSARGVLAGTQETQYF.

This chain links TRBV12-3 or TRBV12-4 with TRBJ2-1; D remains unclear. V lost 7 bases and J 7 bases, leaving 8 bases between the germline ends. The CDR3 is made up of 11 amino acids. Here the CDR3 DNA reads TGTGCCAGCATCCTCCGGAATGAGCAGTTCTTC. Translation gives CASILRNEQFF.

The chain uses TRBV6-2 or TRBV6-3 and TRBJ2-7, with 10 bases that match TRBD2. Germline CDR1 MNHEY, CDR2 SVGEGT. This CDR3 region has 19 residues. The ends lost 6 bases at V and 7 bases at J; junction bases unmatched: 24. The CDR3 is CASRPTGGRGLAQLGEQYF. The CDR3 DNA sequence: TGTGCCAGCAGACCTACTGGGGGCCGGGGACTAGCGCAACTCGGGGAGCAGTACTTC.

The rearrangement joins TRBV4-2 to TRBJ2-5; 12 nucleotides agree with TRBD1. CDR1 and CDR2 (germline): LGHNA, YNFKEQ. The CDR3 runs to 16 residues. The V and J ends lost 1 base and 11 bases, in that order; junction bases with no gene match: 11. CDR3 bases: TGTGCCAGCAGCCAAGGGTCGGGACAGGGGGCATGGGAGCAGTACTTC. It is translated as CASSQGSGQGAWEQYF.

This chain connects TRBV4-1 to TRBJ2-7, with 10 positions matching TRBD2. Per germline, CDR1 MGHRA and CDR2 YSYEKL. V lost 0 bases and J lost 0; bases outside the gene matches: 2. The CDR3 is made up of 16 amino acids. CDR3 nucleotides: TGCGCCAGCAGCCAAGAAATAGCGGGAGGCTCCTACGAGCAGTACTTC. Translating gives CASSQEIAGGSYEQYF.

As regards this clonotype: The junction and the germline gene differ at one end; a read error may be behind it. J is TRBJ1-1 and V is TRBV4-2; 10 nucleotides agree with TRBD1. Looked up from germline, CDR1 is LGHNA and CDR2 is YNFKEQ. The CDR3 runs to 15 residues. In DNA, the CDR3 is TGTGCCAGCAGCCGACCGGGACAGGGGAACCCTGAAGCTTTCTTT. Amino acids: CASSRPGQGNPEAFF.

This clonotype was seen repeatedly, ten times or more. The V gene is TRBV25-1, the J gene TRBJ2-5; D remains unclear. The V end was cut by 2 bases, the J end by 4 bases, with 8 bases between. Germline CDR1 and CDR2: MGHDK and SYGVNS. The CDR3 contains 13 residues. CDR3 sequence (DNA): TGTGCCAGCAGTGAAGCGACGGCAGAGACCCAGTACTTC. Residues: CASSEATAETQYF.